These 6 T cell receptor beta chains were all obtained from the same sample, sequenced in a study of human T cells and chemical hapten exposure. TCRdb processed the RACE reads anew with MiXCR; each CDR3 protein has one entry. This repertoire shows approximately 84,000 distinct CDR3 sequences, roughly a tenth found once; its top ten account for approximately 2.3%. Time point denoted: patch test 2, 6 weeks after DPC sensitization. As for treatment: therapeutic diphenylcyclopropenone sensitization with weekly scalp DPC. The sequenced sample was whole blood, obtained in connection with sensitization to the hapten diphenylcyclopropenone (DPC). The origin of the receptors is a woman in her 30s with alopecia areata. Some clones in this sample may be carry-over from other donors' samples.

This clonotype has at least ten counts. The J gene is TRBJ1-1, the V gene TRBV5-6, with a tentative D call TRBD1 (5 bases). The CDR3 runs to 16 residues. V gave up 0 bases and J gave up 3 bases, with 15 bases separating them. CDR1 and CDR2 (germline): SGHDT, YYEEEE. The CDR3 protein is CASSLVVGREDTEAFF. CDR3 DNA: TGTGCCAGCAGCTTGGTTGTCGGCAGGGAGGACACTGAAGCTTTCTTT.

The chain is built from TRBV28 and TRBJ1-5; 9 bases line up with TRBD1. Trimming removed 8 bases from V and 6 bases from J; junction bases left unmatched: 5. CDR1 MDHEN and CDR2 SYDVKM come from the germline V gene. There are 13 residues in the CDR3. CDR3 DNA: TGTGCCAGCGTTACAGGGGGCTCTCAGCCCCAGCATTTT. Residues: CASVTGGSQPQHF.

This clonotype occurred many times. An end of the junction does not agree with germline; a read error may underlie this. The J gene is TRBJ1-5, the V gene TRBV20-1, with D maybe TRBD1 (5 bases). CDR1 DFQATT and CDR2 SNEGSKA come from the germline V gene (reference sequence). This CDR3 region has 13 residues. CDR3 nucleotide sequence: TGCAGTGCGACGCAGGGTAGCGATCAGCCCCAGCATTTT. Its protein is CSATQGSDQPQHF.

The table lists this clonotype with many counts. The V and J genes are TRBV4-1 and TRBJ2-5; 7 nucleotides agree with TRBD2. Germline CDR1 MGHRA, CDR2 YSYEKL. Losses at the gene ends were 2 bases for V and 2 bases for J; bases not matched to a gene: 2. The CDR3 loop spans 14 amino acids. CDR3 nucleotide sequence: TGCGCCAGCAGCCAACGGGGGGTTCAAGAGACCCAGTACTTC. Encoded protein: CASSQRGVQETQYF.

This clonotype was found many times. The V and J genes are TRBV6-5 and TRBJ2-7; D not resolved. This CDR3 contains 13 residues. CDR1 is MNHEY and CDR2 is SVGAGI in the germline V gene. V was shortened by 6 bases and J by 1 base, with 10 bases between the two germline ends. Here the CDR3 DNA reads TGTGCCAGCAGACGGACGGATTCCTACGAGCAGTACTTC. It encodes CASRRTDSYEQYF.

The table lists this clonotype with many counts. The rearrangement uses TRBV9 and TRBJ1-3; 8 nucleotides match TRBD1. CDR1 is SGDLS, CDR2 YYNGEE, per germline. J was trimmed by 10 bases and V by 2 bases; bases with no gene match: 14. The CDR3 has 16 residues. This CDR3 is CASSVMTGEKFGTIYF. The CDR3 coding sequence is TGTGCCAGCAGCGTCATGACAGGGGAAAAGTTCGGAACCATATATTTT.